This T cell receptor beta chain originates from a study of cytomegalovirus exposure and HLA in healthy donors. Broader study findings: Analysis was performed later, and it showed HLA-associated TCR beta chains to be more clonally expanded than equally common others. Analyses of presence/absence relied on an assumption of roughly uniform sequencing depth across donors.

The length of the CDR3 is 17 residues. Germline V gene sequence: CDR1 MGHRA, CDR2 YSYEKL. V was trimmed by 0 bases and J by 8 bases, leaving 17 bases between them. Researchers ran the PCR with 60 Vbeta and 13 Jbeta primers. Only in-frame clones appear in the TCRdb table, and some are missing; sequencing was by immunoSEQ multiplex PCR. Here the sample spans over 150,000 clones, about 80% being singletons. To note about this clone: The antigen remains undetermined.

The sequenced sample was PBMCs. This sequence originates from a woman in her thirties or forties in good health and CMV-seronegative. J is TRBJ1-6 and V is TRBV4-1; the D is unclear. The CDR3 is CASSQEGSLGGDSPLHF. CDR3 DNA sequence: TGCGCCAGCAGCCAAGAGGGGTCTTTGGGAGGTGATTCACCCCTCCACTTT.